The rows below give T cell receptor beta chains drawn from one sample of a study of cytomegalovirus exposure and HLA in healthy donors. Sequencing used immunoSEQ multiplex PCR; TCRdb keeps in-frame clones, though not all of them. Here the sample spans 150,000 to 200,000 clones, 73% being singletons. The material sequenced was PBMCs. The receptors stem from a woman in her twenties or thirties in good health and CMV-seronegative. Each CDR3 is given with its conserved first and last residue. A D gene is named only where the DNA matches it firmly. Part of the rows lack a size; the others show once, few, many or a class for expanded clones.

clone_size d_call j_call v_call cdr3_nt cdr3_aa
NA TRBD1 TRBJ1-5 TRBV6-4 TGTGCCAGCAGTGAAGGGGGCGCCGGTGCAGCCCAGCATTTT CASSEGGAGAAQHF
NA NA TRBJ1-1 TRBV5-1 TGCGCCAGCAGCTTAGAACCTCCGGGAAACACTGAAGCTTTCTTT CASSLEPPGNTEAFF
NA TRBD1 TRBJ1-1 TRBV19 TGTGCCAGTAGACATCGACCGGGACAGGGGATCGTTCTGAGCACTGAAGCTTTCTTT CASRHRPGQGIVLSTEAFF
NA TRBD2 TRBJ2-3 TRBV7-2 TGTGCCAGCAGCTTAACTCCGACTAGCGGGAGTACAGATACGCAGTATTTT CASSLTPTSGSTDTQYF
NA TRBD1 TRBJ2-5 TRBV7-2 TGTGCCAGCAGCTTCGATCCGGGACAGGTCGGGAAAGAGACCCAGTACTTC CASSFDPGQVGKETQYF
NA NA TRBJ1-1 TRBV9 TGTGCCAGCAGCCCTTCGGTACGGGGGAACACTGAAGCTTTCTTT CASSPSVRGNTEAFF
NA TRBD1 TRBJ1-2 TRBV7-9 TGTGCCAGCAGGTCCCCGGGACAGGGGGCGAAATTTTGGTATGGCTACACCTTC CASRSPGQGAKFWYGYTF
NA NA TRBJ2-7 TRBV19 TGTGCCAGTAGTATCTCAGGGTTTAACGAGCAGTACTTC CASSISGFNEQYF
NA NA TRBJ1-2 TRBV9 TGTGCCAGCAGCTCGGGAGGGTCAAACTATGGCTACACCTTC CASSSGGSNYGYTF
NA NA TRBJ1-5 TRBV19 TGTGCCAGTAGTGAGGGGGGCAATCAGCCCCAGCATTTT CASSEGGNQPQHF
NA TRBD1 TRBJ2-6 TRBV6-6 TGTGCCAGCAGTTACCGACAGGGCTCTGGGGCCAACGTCCTGACTTTC CASSYRQGSGANVLTF
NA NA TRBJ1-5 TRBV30 TGTGCCTGGAGGCCACAGGGTCAGGATCAGCCCCAGCATTTT CAWRPQGQDQPQHF
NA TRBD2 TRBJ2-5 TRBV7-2 TGTGCCAGCAGCTTACGAAGTCTAGCGGGAGAGACCCAGTACTTC CASSLRSLAGETQYF
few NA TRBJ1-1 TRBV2 TGTGCCAGCACCGCAAATAAGCGCCAGAACACTGAAGCTTTCTTT CASTANKRQNTEAFF
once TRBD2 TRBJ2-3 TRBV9 TGTGCCAGCAGCGTAGGAAGCGGGGGGCTCCTAGATACGCAGTATTTT CASSVGSGGLLDTQYF
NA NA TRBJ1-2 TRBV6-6 TGTGCCAGCAGTTACAATCAGCGGGGACTTAACTATGGCTACACCTTC CASSYNQRGLNYGYTF
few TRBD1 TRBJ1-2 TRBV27 TGTGCCAGCGGGACAGGGTCGAAGGGCTACACCTTC CASGTGSKGYTF
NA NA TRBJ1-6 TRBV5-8 TGTGCCAGCAGCCGGGGGTTGGAGTATAATTCACCCCTCCACTTT CASSRGLEYNSPLHF
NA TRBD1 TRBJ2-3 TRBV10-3 TGTGCCATCTCCACAGGGGTAATGACAGATACGCAGTATTTT CAISTGVMTDTQYF
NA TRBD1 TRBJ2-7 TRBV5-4 TGTGCCAGCAGCTCAGGACAGGACACCTACGAGCAGTACTTC CASSSGQDTYEQYF
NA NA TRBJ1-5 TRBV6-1 TGTGCCAGCAGTGATAATCCTAATCAGCCCCAGCATTTT CASSDNPNQPQHF
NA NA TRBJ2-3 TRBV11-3 TGTGCCAGCAGCTTAAACGCTCTTGCGGGAAACACAGATACGCAGTATTTT CASSLNALAGNTDTQYF
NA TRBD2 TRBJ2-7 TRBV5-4 TGTGCCAGCAGCTTGGCCGGGACTAGTGGCGAGCAGTACTTC CASSLAGTSGEQYF
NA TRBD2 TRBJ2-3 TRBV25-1 TGTGCCAGCAGTGAATGGTCCGTGCTAGCGGGGGGTTCGGATACGCAGTATTTT CASSEWSVLAGGSDTQYF
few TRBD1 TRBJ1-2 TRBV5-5 TGTGCCAGCAGCCTTGCCCGGGACAGGGACACCTTC CASSLARDRDTF
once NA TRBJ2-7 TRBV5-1 TGCGCCAGCATGGGCAGTTCCTACGAGCAGTACTTC CASMGSSYEQYF
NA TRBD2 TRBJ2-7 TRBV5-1 TGCGCCAGCAGCCCTATGAAGTTCGGACTAGCGGGAGGGGAGCAGTACTTC CASSPMKFGLAGGEQYF
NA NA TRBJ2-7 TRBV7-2 TGTGCCAGCAGCTCGCGCATAGGGGTTCAATACGAGCAGTACTTC CASSSRIGVQYEQYF
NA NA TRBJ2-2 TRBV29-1 TGCAGCGTTGGGGGCGCCTCCGGGGAGCTGTTTTTT CSVGGASGELFF
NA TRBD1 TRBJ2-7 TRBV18 TGTGCCAGCTCAGCAACGACCGGGACAGGGAACTACGAGCAGTACTTC CASSATTGTGNYEQYF
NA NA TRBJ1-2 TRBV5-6 TGTGCCAGCAGCGGGGGGACCGTTTCTTCCTTTGGGGGCTACACCTTC CASSGGTVSSFGGYTF
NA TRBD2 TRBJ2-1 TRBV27 TGTGCCAGCAGTTCTGGACTAGCGGGGCTCAATGAGCAGTTCTTC CASSSGLAGLNEQFF
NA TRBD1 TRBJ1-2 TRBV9 TGTGCCAGCAGCAAAGGACAGGACTATGGCTACACCTTC CASSKGQDYGYTF
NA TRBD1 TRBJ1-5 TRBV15 TGTGCCACCAGCGTAGACAGGGGTAACAGCAATCAGCCCCAGCATTTT CATSVDRGNSNQPQHF
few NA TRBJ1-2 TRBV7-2 TGTGCCAGCAGCCGTCCGGGTTCATACTATGGCTACACCTTC CASSRPGSYYGYTF
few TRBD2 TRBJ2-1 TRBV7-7 TGTGCCAGCAGCTTTTTGGGACTATACAATGAGCAGTTCTTC CASSFLGLYNEQFF
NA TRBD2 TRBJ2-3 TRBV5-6 TGTGCCAGCAGCTTGGCGGGGGGGGTAACTAGCACAGATACGCAGTATTTT CASSLAGGVTSTDTQYF
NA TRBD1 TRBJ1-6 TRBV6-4 TGTGCCAGCAGTCGGACAGGAGAAAATTCACCCCTCCACTTT CASSRTGENSPLHF
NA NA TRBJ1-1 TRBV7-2 TGTGCCAGCAGCTTAGGTGGTTGGACACTGAACACTGAAGCTTTCTTT CASSLGGWTLNTEAFF
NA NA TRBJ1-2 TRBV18 TGTGCCAGCTCCCCAGACAGAGCTTCTAACTATGGCTACACCTTC CASSPDRASNYGYTF
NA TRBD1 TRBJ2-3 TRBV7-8 TGTGCCAGCAGCTTCCGAGGGACAGAAAAAGATACGCAGTATTTT CASSFRGTEKDTQYF
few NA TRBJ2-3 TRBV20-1 TGCAGTGCCGAACCGAGGGATACGCAGTATTTT CSAEPRDTQYF
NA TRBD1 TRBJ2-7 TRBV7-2 TGTGCCAGCAGCTTAACAATGGGACAGGGGTCCCACGAGCAGTACTTC CASSLTMGQGSHEQYF
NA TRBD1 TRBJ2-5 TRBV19 TGTGCCAGTAGCGCCCTCGGGACAGGGGTTGAGGAGACCCAGTACTTC CASSALGTGVEETQYF
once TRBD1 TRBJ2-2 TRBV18 TGTGCCAGCTCTGAAAACAGGGGGCGCACCGGGGAGCTGTTTTTT CASSENRGRTGELFF
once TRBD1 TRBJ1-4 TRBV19 TGTGCCAGTAGTACTCAGGGGGCGTCTAATGAAAAACTGTTTTTT CASSTQGASNEKLFF
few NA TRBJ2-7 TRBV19 TGTGCCAGTAGTATCGTTCCTACCTACGAGCAGTACTTC CASSIVPTYEQYF
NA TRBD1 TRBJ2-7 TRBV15 TGTGCCACCAGCACTGGGACAGAACCGTACGAGCAGTACTTC CATSTGTEPYEQYF